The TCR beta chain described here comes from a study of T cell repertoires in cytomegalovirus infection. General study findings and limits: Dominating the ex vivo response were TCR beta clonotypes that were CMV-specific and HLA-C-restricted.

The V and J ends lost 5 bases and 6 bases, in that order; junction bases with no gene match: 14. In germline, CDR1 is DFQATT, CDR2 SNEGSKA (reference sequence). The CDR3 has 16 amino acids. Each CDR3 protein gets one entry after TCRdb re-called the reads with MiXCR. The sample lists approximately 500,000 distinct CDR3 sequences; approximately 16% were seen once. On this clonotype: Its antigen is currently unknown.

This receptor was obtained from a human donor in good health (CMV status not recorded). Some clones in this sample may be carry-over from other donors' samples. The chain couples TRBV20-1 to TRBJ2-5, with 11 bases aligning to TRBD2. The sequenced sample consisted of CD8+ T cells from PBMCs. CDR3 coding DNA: TGCAGTGCTCTAGGGACTAGCGGAGACCTAGTAAAGACCCAGTACTTC. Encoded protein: CSALGTSGDLVKTQYF.